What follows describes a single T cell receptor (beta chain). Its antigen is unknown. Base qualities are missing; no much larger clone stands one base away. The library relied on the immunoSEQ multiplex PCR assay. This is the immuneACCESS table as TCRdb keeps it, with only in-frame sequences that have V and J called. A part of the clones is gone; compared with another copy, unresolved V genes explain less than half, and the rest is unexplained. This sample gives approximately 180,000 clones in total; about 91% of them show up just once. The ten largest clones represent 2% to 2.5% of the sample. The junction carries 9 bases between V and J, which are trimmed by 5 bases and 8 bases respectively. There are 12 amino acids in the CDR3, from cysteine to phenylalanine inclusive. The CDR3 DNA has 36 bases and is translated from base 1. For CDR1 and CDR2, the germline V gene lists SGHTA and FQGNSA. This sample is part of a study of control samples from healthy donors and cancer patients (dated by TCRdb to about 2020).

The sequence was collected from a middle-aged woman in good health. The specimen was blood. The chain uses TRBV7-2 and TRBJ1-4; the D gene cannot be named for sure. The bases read TGTGCCAGCAGCCTCGATAAGGAAAAACTGTTTTTT. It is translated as CASSLDKEKLFF.